The 10 T cell receptor beta chains listed next were all sequenced from one sample in a study of blood T cell repertoires in COVID-19. Generated by immunoSEQ multiplex PCR, the TCRdb table keeps only in-frame clones and is missing some. The sample gives more than 200,000 clones, around 85% of which show up once; 2% to 2.5% is in the top ten. The sequenced sample consisted of peripheral blood. The receptors were gathered from a woman between 50 and 59 years old with acute or convalescent COVID-19.

The rearrangement links TRBV10-3 to TRBJ2-2; 10 bases fit TRBD2. CDR3 length: 15 amino acids. Germline V gene lookup returns CDR1 ENHRY and CDR2 SYGVKD. V gave up 11 bases and J gave up 1 base; unmatched junction bases: 7. CDR3 nucleotide sequence: TGTGCCGCCACCAGCGGGAGGGGGAACACCGGGGAGCTGTTTTTT. Translating it yields CAATSGRGNTGELFF.

V usage is TRBV5-1 and J usage is TRBJ2-3, with TRBD2 identical over 15 bases. Germline values: CDR1 SGHRS, CDR2 YFSETQ. V shed 4 bases and J 5 bases; nucleotides not matched to a gene: 8. The CDR3 is 17 residues long. CDR3 protein: CASSMGLAGGVGDTQYF. The DNA for the CDR3 is TGCGCCAGCAGCATGGGACTAGCGGGGGGCGTGGGAGATACGCAGTATTTT.

The J gene is TRBJ2-7, the V gene TRBV4-3; D remains unclear. Between the trimmed V and J ends, which lost 1 base and 4 bases, there was a span of 23 bases. The CDR3 runs 18 residues. Germline V CDR1 and CDR2: LGHNA, YSLEER. CDR3 DNA: TGCGCCAGCAGCCAAGGACTTCGACGTGCGGTAGAGCCTTACGAGCAGTACTTC. It specifies CASSQGLRRAVEPYEQYF.

This chain joins TRBV7-9 and TRBJ2-7; no clear D gene. CDR3 length: 12 residues. The V and J ends lost 5 bases and 3 bases respectively, with 8 bases between them. The germline CDR1 and CDR2 sequences are SEHNR and FQNEAQ (reference sequence). The CDR3: CASSPGFYEQYF. CDR3 coding DNA: TGTGCCAGCAGCCCCGGGTTCTACGAGCAGTACTTC.

The genes are TRBV19 and TRBJ2-3, with TRBD2 matching over 11 bases. This CDR3 is built from 15 residues. The junction had 10 bases not matched to a gene; V was cut back by 7 bases and J by 7 bases. Germline values: CDR1 LNHDA, CDR2 SQIVND (reference sequence). This CDR3 reads CASNALAGEGNTQYF. The CDR3 region has the DNA TGTGCCAGTAACGCACTAGCGGGAGAGGGGAATACGCAGTATTTT. Filled out from reference TRBV19 and TRBJ2-3, the complete variable domain reads DGGITQSPKYLFRKEGQNVTLSCEQNLNHDAMYWYRQDPGQGLRLIYYSQIVNDFQKGDIAEGYSVSREKKESFPLTVTSAQKNPTAFYLCASNALAGEGNTQYFGPGTRLTVL.

Here the CDR3 DNA reads TGCGCCAGCAGCCAACCGACAGGGGCAAACGAGCAGTACTTC. Protein sequence: CASSQPTGANEQYF. The chain links TRBV5-1 to TRBJ2-7; 8 bases map to TRBD1. CDR1 and CDR2 from the germline V gene are SGHRS and YFSETQ. J was trimmed by 5 bases and V by 4 bases; bases with no gene match: 8. This CDR3 spans 14 amino acids.

The chain carries TRBV9 and TRBJ1-5; no definite D call. Germline V gene data show CDR1 as SGDLS and CDR2 as YYNGEE. The CDR3 totals 13 residues. With 4 bases removed from V and 8 bases from J, the gap between germline ends came to 13 bases. In DNA form, the CDR3 reads TGTGCCAGCAGCCCTCAGACCGGGAAGCCCCAGCATTTT. This translates into CASSPQTGKPQHF.

The rearrangement links TRBV18 to TRBJ2-7, with 12 nucleotides matching TRBD1. CDR1 KGHSH and CDR2 LQKENI come from the germline V gene. V was pared by 3 bases and J by 11 bases, with 5 bases of the junction left unmatched. The length of the CDR3 is 13 residues. The DNA for the CDR3 is TGTGCCAGCTCACCGGGACAGGGGGCCCGGGAGTACTTC. Amino acids: CASSPGQGAREYF.

This chain joins TRBV27 and TRBJ2-7; TRBD2 might be the D (6 bases). This CDR3 region has 13 residues. Between the trimmed V and J ends, which lost 4 bases and 3 bases, there was a span of 10 bases. The V gene's germline CDR1 is MNHEY and CDR2 SMNVEV (reference sequence). The CDR3 bases are TGTGCCAGCAGTTCCGGGACTGTCTACGAGCAGTACTTC. It specifies CASSSGTVYEQYF.

This clone was observed a handful of times. The J gene is TRBJ2-1, the V gene TRBV5-4, with 9 bases matching TRBD2. The CDR3 totals 15 residues. The germline V gene has CDR1 SGHNT and CDR2 YYREEE (reference sequence). Trimming cost V 2 bases and J 4 bases; bases outside gene matches: 4. Here the CDR3 reads CASSFGLATYNEQFF. The DNA of the CDR3 is TGTGCCAGCAGCTTCGGACTAGCGACATACAATGAGCAGTTCTTC. Looking up the rest from reference TRBV5-4 and TRBJ2-1 gives the full variable domain: ETGVTQSPTHLIKTRGQQVTLRCSSQSGHNTVSWYQQALGQGPQFIFQYYREEENGRGNFPPRFSGLQFPNYSSELNVNALELDDSALYLCASSFGLATYNEQFFGPGTRLTVL.